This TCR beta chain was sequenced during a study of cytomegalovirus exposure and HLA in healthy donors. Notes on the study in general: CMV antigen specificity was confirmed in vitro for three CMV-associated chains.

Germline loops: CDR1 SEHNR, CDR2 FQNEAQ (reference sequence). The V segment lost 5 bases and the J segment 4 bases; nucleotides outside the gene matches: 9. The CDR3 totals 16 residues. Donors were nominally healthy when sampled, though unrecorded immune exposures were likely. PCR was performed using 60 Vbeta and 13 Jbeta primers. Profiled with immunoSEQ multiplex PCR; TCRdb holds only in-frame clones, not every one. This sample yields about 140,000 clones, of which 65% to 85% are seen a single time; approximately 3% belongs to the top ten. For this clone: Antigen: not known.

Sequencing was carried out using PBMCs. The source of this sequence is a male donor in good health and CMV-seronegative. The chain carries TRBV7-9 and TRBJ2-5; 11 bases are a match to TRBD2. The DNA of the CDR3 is TGTGCCAGCAGCCTTAGCGGGAGGGCCCTCGTAGAGACCCAGTACTTC. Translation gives CASSLSGRALVETQYF.